This T cell receptor beta chain is from a study of post-analysis software for immune sequencing data. Background on the study: Progressive-relapsing, secondary progressive and relapsing-remitting multiple sclerosis were among the disease courses included. Study observations and caveats: When compared against controls, multiple sclerosis patients showed significantly lower normalized Chao1 diversity. Several TRBV segments, TRBV5-6, TRBV5-1 and TRBV20-1 among them, were found more frequent in patients than controls. F-measure co-clustering was strong for batch-matched samples.

Trimming took 3 bases from V and 11 from J; bases not matched to a gene: 14. This CDR3 contains 14 residues. Germline CDR1 is DFQATT and CDR2 is SNEGSKA (reference sequence). Unique molecular identifiers tagged the TCR beta cDNA libraries. It was from roughly 1.1 to 9.2 million T cells that approximately 500,000 cDNA molecules came. TCRdb processed the PCR reads anew with MiXCR; each CDR3 protein has one entry. The repertoire consists of about 760,000 distinct CDR3 sequences, with 25% to 30% occurring once and the leading ten covering around 0.56%. Only a few counts were recorded for this clonotype. No antigen is known for it.

The chain recombines TRBV20-1 with TRBJ1-1; 8 positions match TRBD1. The receptor comes from a girl aged 10-17 years with multiple sclerosis. The material sequenced was blood. In nucleotides, the CDR3 is TGCAGTGCTAGCCCCACAGGGGGTACAGTAGTTGCTTTCTTT. Translating gives CSASPTGGTVVAFF.